This TCR beta chain originates from a study of blood T cell repertoires in COVID-19. At the level of the study: Collection of acute and convalescent COVID-19 samples took place in the United States, Italy and Spain.

CDR1 and CDR2 from the germline V gene are MNHEY and SMNVEV (reference sequence). The CDR3 totals 16 residues. V was shortened by 6 bases and J by 0 bases, with 17 bases between the two germline ends. Method: immunoSEQ multiplex PCR; TCRdb's copy keeps in-frame clones and lacks some. This sample carries around 140,000 clones, roughly 78% of them seen once, and the ten largest clones take approximately 14%. The sequenced sample was peripheral blood. The chain has TRBV27 and TRBJ1-1, with D possibly TRBD1 on 5 matching bases. This sequence was found in a human donor with acute or convalescent COVID-19. The donor label of this sample is uncertain. CDR3 residues: CASRRSPDTVNTEAFF. DNA for the CDR3: TGTGCCAGCAGACGATCTCCGGACACCGTGAACACTGAAGCTTTCTTT.